This T cell receptor beta chain was recorded in a study of cytomegalovirus exposure and HLA in healthy donors. Study findings and constraints: Within the 120 or so validation repertoires, first-cohort TCR clusters tended to co-occur, according to a later analysis.

The protocol was immunoSEQ multiplex PCR, while the TCRdb copy is restricted to in-frame clones and leaves out a portion. There are around 69,000 clones in the sample; 96% occur only once, and roughly 5% lies in the top ten. CDR1 and CDR2 from the germline V gene are SGHTA and FQGTGA. The CDR3 loop spans 15 amino acids. Germline trimming cut 5 bases from V and 4 bases from J; bases unmatched to any gene: 10. Turning to this clone: Its target is unknown.

The receptor was derived from a woman aged 18 to 35 in good health and CMV-seropositive. The specimen sequenced was PBMCs. The rearrangement joins TRBV7-3 to TRBJ2-7; 8 positions agree with TRBD1. This CDR3 reads CASSKSGQGRYEQYF. As DNA, the CDR3 is TGTGCCAGCAGCAAAAGCGGACAGGGACGGTACGAGCAGTACTTC.